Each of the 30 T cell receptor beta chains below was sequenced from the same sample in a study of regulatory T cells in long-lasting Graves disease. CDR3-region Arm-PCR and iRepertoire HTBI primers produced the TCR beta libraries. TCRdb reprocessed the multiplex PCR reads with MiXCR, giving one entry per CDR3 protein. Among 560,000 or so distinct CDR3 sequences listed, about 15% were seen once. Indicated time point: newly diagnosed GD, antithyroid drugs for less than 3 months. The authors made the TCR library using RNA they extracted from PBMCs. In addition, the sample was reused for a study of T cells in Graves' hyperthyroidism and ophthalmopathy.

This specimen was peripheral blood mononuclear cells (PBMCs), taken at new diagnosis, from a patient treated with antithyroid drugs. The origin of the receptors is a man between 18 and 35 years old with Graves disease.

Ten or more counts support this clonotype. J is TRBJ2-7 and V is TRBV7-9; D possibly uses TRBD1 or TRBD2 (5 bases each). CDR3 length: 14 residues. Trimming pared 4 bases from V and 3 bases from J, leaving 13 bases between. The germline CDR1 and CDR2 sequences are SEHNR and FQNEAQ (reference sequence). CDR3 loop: CASSSGTVGYEQYF. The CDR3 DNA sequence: TGTGCCAGCAGCTCCGGGACCGTTGGCTACGAGCAGTACTTC.

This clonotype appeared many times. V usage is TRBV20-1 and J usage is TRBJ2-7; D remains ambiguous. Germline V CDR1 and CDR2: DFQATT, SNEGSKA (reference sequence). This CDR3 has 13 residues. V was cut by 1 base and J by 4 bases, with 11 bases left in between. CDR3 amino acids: CSARAGSSYEQYF. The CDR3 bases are TGCAGTGCTAGAGCCGGATCATCATACGAGCAGTACTTC.

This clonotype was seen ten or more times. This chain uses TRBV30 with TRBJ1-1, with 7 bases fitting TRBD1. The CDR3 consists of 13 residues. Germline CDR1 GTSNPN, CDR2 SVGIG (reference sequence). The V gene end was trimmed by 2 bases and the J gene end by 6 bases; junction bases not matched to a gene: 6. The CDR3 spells CAWSSGGFAEAFF. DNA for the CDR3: TGTGCCTGGAGTTCAGGGGGGTTCGCTGAAGCTTTCTTT. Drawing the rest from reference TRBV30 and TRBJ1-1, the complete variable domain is SQTIHQWPATLVQPVGSPLSLECTVEGTSNPNLYWYRQAAGRGLQLLFYSVGIGQISSEVPQNLSASRPQDRQFILSSKKLLLSDSGFYLCAWSSGGFAEAFFGQGTRLTVV.

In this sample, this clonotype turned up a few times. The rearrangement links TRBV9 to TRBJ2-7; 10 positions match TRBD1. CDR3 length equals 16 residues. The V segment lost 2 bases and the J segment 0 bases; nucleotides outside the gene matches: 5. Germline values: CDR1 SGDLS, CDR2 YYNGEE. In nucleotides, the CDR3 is TGTGCCAGCAGCGTCACCGGGACAGGGGTCTCCTACGAGCAGTACTTC. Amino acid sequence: CASSVTGTGVSYEQYF.

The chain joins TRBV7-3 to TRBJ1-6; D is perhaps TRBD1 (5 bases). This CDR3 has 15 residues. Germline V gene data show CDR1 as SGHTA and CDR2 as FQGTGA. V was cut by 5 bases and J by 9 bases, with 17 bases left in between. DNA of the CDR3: TGTGCCAGCAGCCTTTTACGGGGGTGCGTTTCACCCCTCCACTTT. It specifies CASSLLRGCVSPLHF.

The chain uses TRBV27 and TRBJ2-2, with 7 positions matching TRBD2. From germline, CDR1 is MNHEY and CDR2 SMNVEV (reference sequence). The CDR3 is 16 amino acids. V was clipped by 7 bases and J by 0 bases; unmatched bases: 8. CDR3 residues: CASKPGGGANTGELFF. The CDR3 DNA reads TGTGCCAGCAAGCCCGGTGGGGGGGCGAACACCGGGGAGCTGTTTTTT.

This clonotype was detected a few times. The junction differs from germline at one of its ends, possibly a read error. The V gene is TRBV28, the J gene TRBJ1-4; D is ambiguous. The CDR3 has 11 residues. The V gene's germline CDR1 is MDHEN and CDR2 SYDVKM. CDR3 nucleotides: TGTGCCAGCAGTTTAAATGAAGAACTGTTTTTT. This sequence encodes CASSLNEELFF.

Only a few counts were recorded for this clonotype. In DNA form, the CDR3 reads TGCAGTGCTAGAGGTCCCCTTGGGGCTTTCTTT. Translated, it gives CSARGPLGAFF. This chain joins TRBV20-1 and TRBJ1-1; D uncertain. The CDR3 spans 11 residues. The germline CDR1 and CDR2 sequences are DFQATT and SNEGSKA (reference sequence). Trimming took 1 base from V and 11 from J, leaving 11 bases between them.

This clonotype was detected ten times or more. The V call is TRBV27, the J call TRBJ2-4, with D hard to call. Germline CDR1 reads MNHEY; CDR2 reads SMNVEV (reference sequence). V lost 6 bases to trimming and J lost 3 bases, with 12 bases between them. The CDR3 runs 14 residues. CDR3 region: CASRTTDHKNIQYF. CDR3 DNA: TGTGCCAGCAGAACCACAGACCACAAAAACATTCAGTACTTC.

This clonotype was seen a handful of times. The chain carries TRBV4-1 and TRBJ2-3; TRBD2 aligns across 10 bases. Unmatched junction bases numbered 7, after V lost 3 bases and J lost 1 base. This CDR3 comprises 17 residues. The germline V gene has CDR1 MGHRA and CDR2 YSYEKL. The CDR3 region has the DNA TGCGCCAGCAGCCAGCCACTAGCGGGGAAAGGCACAGATACGCAGTATTTT. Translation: CASSQPLAGKGTDTQYF.

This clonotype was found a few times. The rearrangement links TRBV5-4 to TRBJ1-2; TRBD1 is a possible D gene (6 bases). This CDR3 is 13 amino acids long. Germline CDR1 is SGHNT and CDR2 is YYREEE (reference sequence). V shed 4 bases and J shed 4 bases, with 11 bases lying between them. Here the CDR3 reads CASSPTDSYGYTF. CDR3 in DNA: TGTGCCAGCAGCCCGACGGACAGCTATGGCTACACCTTC.

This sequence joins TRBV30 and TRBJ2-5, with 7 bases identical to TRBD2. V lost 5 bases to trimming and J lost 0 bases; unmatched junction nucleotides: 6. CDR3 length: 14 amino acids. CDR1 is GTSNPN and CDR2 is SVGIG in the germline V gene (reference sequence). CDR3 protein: CAWDNSGHQETQYF. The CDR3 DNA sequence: TGTGCCTGGGACAATAGCGGGCACCAAGAGACCCAGTACTTC.

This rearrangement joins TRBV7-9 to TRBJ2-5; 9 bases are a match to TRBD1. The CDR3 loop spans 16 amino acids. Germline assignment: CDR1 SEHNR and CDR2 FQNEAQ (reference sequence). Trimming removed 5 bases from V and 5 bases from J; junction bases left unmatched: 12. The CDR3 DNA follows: TGTGCCAGCAGCGAGGAACCGGGACAGGGATGGGAGACCCAGTACTTC. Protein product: CASSEEPGQGWETQYF.

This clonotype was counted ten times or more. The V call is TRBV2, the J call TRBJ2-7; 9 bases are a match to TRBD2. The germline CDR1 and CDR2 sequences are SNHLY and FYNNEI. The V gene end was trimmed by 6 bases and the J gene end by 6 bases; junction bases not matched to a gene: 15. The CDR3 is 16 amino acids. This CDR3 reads CASSEGSGRSQGEQYF. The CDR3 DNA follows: TGTGCCAGCAGCGAGGGGAGCGGGAGGAGTCAAGGCGAGCAGTACTTC.

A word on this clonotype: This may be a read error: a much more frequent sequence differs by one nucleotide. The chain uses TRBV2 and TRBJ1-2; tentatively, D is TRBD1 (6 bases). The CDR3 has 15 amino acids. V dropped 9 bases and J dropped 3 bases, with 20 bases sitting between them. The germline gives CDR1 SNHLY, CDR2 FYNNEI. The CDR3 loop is CARGGRTEGDYGYTF. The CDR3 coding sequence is TGTGCCAGGGGGGGAAGGACAGAGGGGGACTATGGCTACACCTTC.

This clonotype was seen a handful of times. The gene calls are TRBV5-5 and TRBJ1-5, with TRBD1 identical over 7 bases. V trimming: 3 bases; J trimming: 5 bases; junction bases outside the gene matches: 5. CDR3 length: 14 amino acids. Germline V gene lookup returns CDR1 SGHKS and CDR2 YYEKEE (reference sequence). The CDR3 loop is CASSWAGGDQPQHF. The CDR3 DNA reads TGTGCCAGCAGCTGGGCAGGGGGTGATCAGCCCCAGCATTTT.

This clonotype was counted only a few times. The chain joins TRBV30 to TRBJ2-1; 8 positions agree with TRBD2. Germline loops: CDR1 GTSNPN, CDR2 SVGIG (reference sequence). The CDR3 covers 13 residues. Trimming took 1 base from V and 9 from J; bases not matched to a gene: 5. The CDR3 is CAWSEPAGAEQFF. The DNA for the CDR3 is TGTGCCTGGAGTGAACCAGCGGGAGCTGAGCAGTTCTTC.

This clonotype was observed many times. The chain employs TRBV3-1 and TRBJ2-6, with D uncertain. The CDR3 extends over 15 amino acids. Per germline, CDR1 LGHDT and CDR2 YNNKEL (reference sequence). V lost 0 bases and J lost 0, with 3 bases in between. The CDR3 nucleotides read TGTGCCAGCAGCCAAGACAGCTCTGGGGCCAACGTCCTGACTTTC. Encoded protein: CASSQDSSGANVLTF.

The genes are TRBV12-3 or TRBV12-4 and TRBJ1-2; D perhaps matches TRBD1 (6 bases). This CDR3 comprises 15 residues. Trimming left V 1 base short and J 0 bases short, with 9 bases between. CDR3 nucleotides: TGTGCCAGCAGTTTAGGGGCAGGGGCTAACTATGGCTACACCTTC. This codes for CASSLGAGANYGYTF.

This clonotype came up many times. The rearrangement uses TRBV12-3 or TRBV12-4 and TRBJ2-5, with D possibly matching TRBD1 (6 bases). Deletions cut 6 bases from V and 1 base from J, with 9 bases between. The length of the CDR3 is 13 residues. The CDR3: CASRPGVQETQYF. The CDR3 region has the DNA TGTGCCAGCAGACCAGGGGTCCAAGAGACCCAGTACTTC.

CDR3 sequence: CASSLVAGTNEQFF. The CDR3 DNA reads as TGCGCCAGCAGCTTGGTGGCAGGAACCAATGAGCAGTTCTTC. V usage is TRBV5-1 and J usage is TRBJ2-1, with D unclear. V was trimmed by 0 bases and J by 6 bases, leaving 10 bases between them. Looked up from germline, CDR1 is SGHRS and CDR2 is YFSETQ. This CDR3 has 14 amino acids.

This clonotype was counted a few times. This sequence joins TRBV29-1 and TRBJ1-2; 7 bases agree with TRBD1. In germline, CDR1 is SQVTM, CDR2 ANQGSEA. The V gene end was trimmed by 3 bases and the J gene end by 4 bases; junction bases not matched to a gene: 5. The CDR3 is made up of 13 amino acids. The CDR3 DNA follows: TGCAGCGTTGATAGGGGGCTTAGCTATGGCTACACCTTC. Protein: CSVDRGLSYGYTF. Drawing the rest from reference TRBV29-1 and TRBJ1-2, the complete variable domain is SAVISQKPSRDICQRGTSLTIQCQVDSQVTMMFWYRQQPGQSLTLIATANQGSEATYESGFVIDKFPISRPNLTFSTLTVSNMSPEDSSIYLCSVDRGLSYGYTFGSGTRLTVV.

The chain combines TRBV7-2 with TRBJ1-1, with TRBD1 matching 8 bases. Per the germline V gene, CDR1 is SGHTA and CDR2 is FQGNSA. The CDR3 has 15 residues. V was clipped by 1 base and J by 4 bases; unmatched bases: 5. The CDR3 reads CASSLEHRGGTEAFF. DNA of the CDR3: TGTGCCAGCAGCTTAGAGCACAGGGGGGGCACTGAAGCTTTCTTT.

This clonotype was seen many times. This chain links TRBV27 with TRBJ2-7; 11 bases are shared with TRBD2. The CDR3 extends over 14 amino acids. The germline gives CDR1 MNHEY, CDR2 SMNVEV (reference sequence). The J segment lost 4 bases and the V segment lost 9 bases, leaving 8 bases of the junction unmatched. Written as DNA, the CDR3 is TGTGCCAGTGGGACCGGGACTAGCGGATACGAGCAGTACTTC. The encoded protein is CASGTGTSGYEQYF.

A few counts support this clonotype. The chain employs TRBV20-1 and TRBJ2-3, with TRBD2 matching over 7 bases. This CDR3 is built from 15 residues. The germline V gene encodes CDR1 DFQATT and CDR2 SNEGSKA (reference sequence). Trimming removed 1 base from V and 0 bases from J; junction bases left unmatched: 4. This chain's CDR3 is CSARGSGHSTDTQYF. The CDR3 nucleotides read TGCAGTGCTAGAGGTAGCGGGCATAGCACAGATACGCAGTATTTT.

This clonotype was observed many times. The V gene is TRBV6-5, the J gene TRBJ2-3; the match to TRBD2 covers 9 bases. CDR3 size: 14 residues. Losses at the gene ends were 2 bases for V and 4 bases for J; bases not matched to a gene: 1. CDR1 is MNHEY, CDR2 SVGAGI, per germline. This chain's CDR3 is CASSYGLAPDTQYF. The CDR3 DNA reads TGTGCCAGCAGTTACGGACTAGCGCCAGATACGCAGTATTTT.

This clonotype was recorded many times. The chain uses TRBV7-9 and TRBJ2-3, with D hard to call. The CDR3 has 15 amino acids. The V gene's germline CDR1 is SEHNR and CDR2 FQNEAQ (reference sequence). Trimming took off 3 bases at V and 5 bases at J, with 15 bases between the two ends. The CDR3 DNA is TGTGCCAGCAGCTTCTCTCGCTTGTTAGTAGATACGCAGTATTTT. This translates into CASSFSRLLVDTQYF. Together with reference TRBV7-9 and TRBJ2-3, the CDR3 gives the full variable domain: DTGVSQNPRHKITKRGQNVTFRCDPISEHNRLYWYRQTLGQGPEFLTYFQNEAQLEKSRLLSDRFSAERPKGSFSTLEIQRTEQGDSAMYLCASSFSRLLVDTQYFGPGTRLTVL.

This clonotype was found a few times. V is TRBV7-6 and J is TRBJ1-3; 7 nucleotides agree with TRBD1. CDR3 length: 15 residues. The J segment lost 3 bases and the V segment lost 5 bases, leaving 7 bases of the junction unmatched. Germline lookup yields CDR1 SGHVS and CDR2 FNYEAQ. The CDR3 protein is CASSRPGDSGNTIYF. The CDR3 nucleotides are TGTGCCAGCAGCCGACCAGGGGACAGTGGAAACACCATATATTTT.

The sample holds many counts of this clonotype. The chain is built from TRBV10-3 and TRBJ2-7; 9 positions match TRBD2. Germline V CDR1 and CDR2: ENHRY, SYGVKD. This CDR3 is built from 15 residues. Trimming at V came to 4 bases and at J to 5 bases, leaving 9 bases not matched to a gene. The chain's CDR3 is CAISVGGRAADEQYF. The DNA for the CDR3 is TGTGCCATCAGTGTAGGCGGGAGGGCCGCAGACGAGCAGTACTTC.

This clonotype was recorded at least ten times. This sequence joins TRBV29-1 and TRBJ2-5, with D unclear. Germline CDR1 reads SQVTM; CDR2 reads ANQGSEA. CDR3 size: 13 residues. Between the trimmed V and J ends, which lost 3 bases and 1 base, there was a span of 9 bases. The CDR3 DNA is TGCAGCGTTGAGGGTGACTCCCAAGAGACCCAGTACTTC. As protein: CSVEGDSQETQYF.